The 28 T cell receptor beta chains below come from one sample, sequenced in a study of T-cell reconstitution after alpha-beta-depleted transplantation in children. Preparation of the TCRbeta library involved a method that used unique molecular identifiers. TCRdb ran MiXCR on the PCR reads and lists one entry per CDR3 protein. The sample contains around 450,000 distinct CDR3 sequences, around 15% of which appear only once. The source material was PBMCs, mostly from graft donor cells, sampled 360 days after TCRalphabeta/CD19-depleted stem cell transplant. Receptor source: a boy younger than two who had a stem cell transplant for Wiskott-Aldrich syndrome, so the T cells may come from the graft donor.

This clonotype has just a few counts. The J gene is TRBJ2-7, the V gene TRBV5-1; D may correspond to TRBD1 or TRBD2 (5 bases each). Germline V gene lookup returns CDR1 SGHRS and CDR2 YFSETQ. The CDR3 consists of 13 residues. Trimming took off 3 bases at V and 6 bases at J, with 13 bases between the two ends. The CDR3 reads CASSSPGRSEQYF. CDR3 sequence (DNA): TGCGCCAGCAGCTCTCCGGGACGAAGCGAGCAGTACTTC.

Only a few counts were recorded for this clonotype. The chain carries TRBV4-1 and TRBJ2-1, with D tentatively TRBD2 (6 bases). Germline assignment: CDR1 MGHRA and CDR2 YSYEKL. This CDR3 has 19 amino acids. V was trimmed by 3 bases and J by 6 bases, leaving 27 bases between them. Here the CDR3 reads CASSHIRTIGKSITNEQFF. CDR3 sequence (DNA): TGCGCCAGCAGCCACATTCGGACTATTGGGAAGTCCATCACCAATGAGCAGTTCTTC.

V gene TRBV12-3 or TRBV12-4 combines with J gene TRBJ2-2; 11 bases are shared with TRBD2. The CDR3 sequence is 15 residues long. V was clipped by 6 bases and J by 7 bases; unmatched bases: 7. The CDR3 region is CASRIAGGPSGELFF. For the CDR3, the DNA is TGTGCCAGCAGAATAGCGGGAGGGCCGAGCGGGGAGCTGTTTTTT.

This clonotype was seen a handful of times. This rearrangement joins TRBV7-2 to TRBJ2-5; D may match TRBD1 or TRBD2 (5 bases each). Trimming shortened V by 2 bases and J by 7 bases, and 17 bases separated the two germline ends. The CDR3 covers 15 residues. Germline-derived CDR1 and CDR2 are SGHTA and FQGNSA. The CDR3 DNA is TGTGCCAGCAGCTTAACGCTGGGGGTTGGTGGGACCCAGTACTTC. Translation gives CASSLTLGVGGTQYF.

This clonotype has more than one count but fewer than ten. The chain employs TRBV11-2 and TRBJ1-4, with D maybe TRBD1 (6 bases). Germline CDR1 is SGHAT and CDR2 is FQNNGV. V was cut by 5 bases and J by 14 bases, with 15 bases left in between. The CDR3 has 12 amino acids. The CDR3 region is CASSPAGGPLFF. For the CDR3, the DNA is TGTGCCAGCAGCCCGGCCGGGGGGCCCCTGTTTTTT.

This clonotype has just a few counts. The V and J genes are TRBV15 and TRBJ2-1, with 7 bases matching TRBD1. The CDR3 runs to 17 residues. The V gene's germline CDR1 is LNHNV and CDR2 YYDKDF (reference sequence). Trimming took 1 base from V and 8 from J; bases not matched to a gene: 14. The CDR3 region is CATSRVRQGEFQDEQFF. In DNA form, the CDR3 reads TGTGCCACCAGCAGAGTGCGACAGGGAGAATTCCAGGATGAGCAGTTCTTC.

This chain joins TRBV12-3 or TRBV12-4 and TRBJ2-3, with TRBD2 identical over 12 bases. V was clipped by 9 bases and J by 6 bases; unmatched bases: 7. This CDR3 spans 14 amino acids. CDR3 residues: CASGRLAGEDTQYF. For the CDR3, the DNA is TGTGCCAGTGGGCGACTAGCGGGAGAGGATACGCAGTATTTT.

This clonotype was picked up many times. The CDR3 sequence: CASRQDSYEQYF. In DNA form, the CDR3 reads TGCGCCAGCAGACAAGACAGCTACGAGCAGTACTTC. V gene TRBV5-1 combines with J gene TRBJ2-7; possible D gene TRBD1, 5 bases. CDR3 size: 12 residues. Trimming removed 5 bases from V and 3 bases from J, with 9 bases in between. CDR1 is SGHRS, CDR2 YFSETQ, per germline.

The table lists this clonotype with a few counts. V usage is TRBV18 and J usage is TRBJ2-4, with D possibly being TRBD1 or TRBD2 (6 bases each). This CDR3 is built from 13 residues. Germline CDR1 and CDR2: KGHSH and LQKENI. V lost 3 bases and J lost 7, with 10 bases in between. The CDR3: CASSPLGGNIQYF. CDR3 in DNA: TGTGCCAGCTCACCCCTAGGGGGGAACATTCAGTACTTC.

A few counts support this clonotype. The chain links TRBV7-9 to TRBJ2-5, with D maybe TRBD2 (6 bases). CDR1 is SEHNR, CDR2 FQNEAQ, per germline (reference sequence). Trimming removed 5 bases from V and 5 bases from J, with 15 bases in between. The CDR3 spans 14 residues. CDR3 in DNA: TGTGCCAGCAGCCCGACTACACGGGGGGAGACCCAGTACTTC. As protein: CASSPTTRGETQYF.

Only a few counts were recorded for this clonotype. A read error is possible here, since a much larger clone lies one base away. The CDR3 nucleotides read TGTGCCAGCAGCTTAGTCTTCGAGCAGTACTTC. Translated: CASSLVFEQYF. This chain connects TRBV11-2 to TRBJ2-7; no firm D call. The CDR3 has 11 amino acids. The V end was cut by 1 base, the J end by 6 bases, with 4 bases between. Germline CDR1 is SGHAT and CDR2 is FQNNGV. Drawing the rest from reference TRBV11-2 and TRBJ2-7, the complete variable domain is EAGVAQSPRYKIIEKRQSVAFWCNPISGHATLYWYQQILGQGPKLLIQFQNNGVVDDSQLPKDRFSAERLKGVDSTLKIQPAKLEDSAVYLCASSLVFEQYFGPGTRLTVT.

J is TRBJ2-7 and V is TRBV7-2; 7 bases line up with TRBD1. V dropped 1 base and J dropped 2; count of bases not matched to a gene: 2. The CDR3 has 14 residues. Germline V gene data show CDR1 as SGHTA and CDR2 as FQGNSA. CDR3 coding DNA: TGTGCCAGCAGCTTAGAAGGGGGCCCCTACGAGCAGTACTTC. It specifies CASSLEGGPYEQYF.

This clonotype was found a few times. The chain uses TRBV12-3 or TRBV12-4 and TRBJ2-7, with 9 bases identical to TRBD1. This CDR3 contains 16 residues. Losses at the gene ends were 3 bases for V and 4 bases for J; bases not matched to a gene: 10. The CDR3 DNA follows: TGTGCCAGCAGTTTCCCCCGGGACAGGGTATCTTACGAGCAGTACTTC. Protein sequence: CASSFPRDRVSYEQYF.

The chain carries TRBV11-2 and TRBJ2-1; D may match TRBD1 or TRBD2 (6 bases each). Germline CDR1 SGHAT, CDR2 FQNNGV. This CDR3 has 15 residues. The ends were cut back, 2 bases at V and 6 bases at J, with 14 bases in the middle. In nucleotides, the CDR3 is TGTGCCAGCAGCTTACGACAGGACGGGGGCAATGAGCAGTTCTTC. It codes for CASSLRQDGGNEQFF. Supplemented by reference TRBV11-2 and TRBJ2-1, the full variable domain reads EAGVAQSPRYKIIEKRQSVAFWCNPISGHATLYWYQQILGQGPKLLIQFQNNGVVDDSQLPKDRFSAERLKGVDSTLKIQPAKLEDSAVYLCASSLRQDGGNEQFFGPGTRLTVL.

This clonotype showed up just a few times. V gene TRBV6-1 combines with J gene TRBJ2-5, with 12 bases that match TRBD2. The germline gives CDR1 MNHNS, CDR2 SASEGT. The trim removed 2 bases at V and 5 bases at J, leaving 9 bases unmatched. CDR3 length: 17 residues. CDR3 in amino acids: CASSELAGGVSKETQYF. The DNA for the CDR3 is TGTGCCAGCAGTGAACTAGCGGGAGGGGTATCGAAGGAGACCCAGTACTTC.

This clonotype was seen only a few times. The rearrangement uses TRBV15 and TRBJ1-1; D is undetermined. V was shortened by 0 bases and J by 4 bases, with 15 bases between the two germline ends. The CDR3 is 16 amino acids. From germline, CDR1 is LNHNV and CDR2 YYDKDF (reference sequence). CDR3 in amino acids: CATSRDPGVGITEAFF. CDR3 nucleotide sequence: TGTGCCACCAGCAGAGATCCGGGAGTAGGGATCACTGAAGCTTTCTTT.

The chain couples TRBV7-2 to TRBJ2-1; TRBD2 aligns across 7 bases. The CDR3 has 16 residues. The V and J ends lost 4 bases and 0 bases, in that order; junction bases with no gene match: 6. Germline V lookup: CDR1 SGHTA, CDR2 FQGNSA. The CDR3 nucleotides are TGTGCCAGCAGCTCAGGAGGACTAGTCTCCTACAATGAGCAGTTCTTC. Its translation is CASSSGGLVSYNEQFF.

At least ten counts were recorded for this clonotype. This chain uses TRBV20-1 with TRBJ2-1; 8 bases agree with TRBD2. The CDR3 sequence is 13 residues long. Germline CDR1 is DFQATT and CDR2 is SNEGSKA (reference sequence). V gave up 2 bases and J gave up 8 bases; unmatched junction bases: 5. This CDR3 is CSARLGLEDEQFF. CDR3 DNA: TGCAGTGCTAGATTGGGACTAGAGGATGAGCAGTTCTTC.

CDR3 in DNA: TGCGCCAGCAGCCTGGAAAGGACAGCCGGGGAGCTGTTTTTT. This gives the protein CASSLERTAGELFF. The V and J genes are TRBV5-1 and TRBJ2-2, with D perhaps matching TRBD1 (6 bases). The CDR3 is made up of 14 amino acids. Trimming removed 4 bases from V and 6 bases from J, with 13 bases in between. CDR1 and CDR2 from the germline V gene are SGHRS and YFSETQ.

The chain employs TRBV5-1 and TRBJ2-3, with 7 bases lining up with TRBD1. CDR3 length: 14 amino acids. Germline V gene data show CDR1 as SGHRS and CDR2 as YFSETQ. V trimming: 2 bases; J trimming: 4 bases; junction bases outside the gene matches: 4. Here the CDR3 DNA reads TGCGCCAGCAGCTTTGGGACAGCGTCAGATACGCAGTATTTT. Its protein product is CASSFGTASDTQYF.

The rearrangement uses TRBV10-2 and TRBJ1-5, with a possible D match to TRBD1 (5 bases). The V and J ends lost 2 bases and 2 bases respectively, with 10 bases between them. Germline CDR1 and CDR2: WSHSY and SAAADI. The CDR3 runs 15 residues. The CDR3 nucleotides are TGCGCCAGCAGTGAGGTGAGGGGTGGCAATCAGCCCCAGCATTTT. It yields the protein CASSEVRGGNQPQHF.

The rearrangement links TRBV29-1 to TRBJ2-5; a weak D match, TRBD2 (7 bases). There are 13 residues in the CDR3. Germline V lookup: CDR1 SQVTM, CDR2 ANQGSEA. The V and J ends lost 7 bases and 7 bases respectively, with 19 bases between them. In DNA form, the CDR3 reads TGCAGCGCACGAGGCGGGGGCGATCGGACCCAGTACTTC. Translating it yields CSARGGGDRTQYF.

This clonotype was detected many times. This sequence joins TRBV29-1 and TRBJ2-2; the D is unclear. V was pared by 6 bases and J by 1 base, with 6 bases between. Germline V gene sequence: CDR1 SQVTM, CDR2 ANQGSEA. The CDR3 covers 12 residues. CDR3 nucleotide sequence: TGCAGCGTCCACAGGAACACCGGGGAGCTGTTTTTT. This translates into CSVHRNTGELFF.

The chain carries TRBV10-1 and TRBJ2-7, with D tentatively TRBD2 (7 bases). The CDR3 totals 14 residues. The germline V gene has CDR1 WNHNN and CDR2 SYGVQD (reference sequence). V lost 0 bases to trimming and J lost 6 bases, with 12 bases between them. The CDR3 loop is CASSESRRGGEQYF. The CDR3 nucleotides are TGCGCCAGCAGTGAGTCGCGGAGGGGGGGCGAGCAGTACTTC.

The gene calls are TRBV6-5 and TRBJ1-1; D call uncertain. CDR1 is MNHEY and CDR2 is SVGAGI in the germline V gene. The length of the CDR3 is 13 residues. V lost 0 bases to trimming and J lost 4 bases, with 6 bases between them. DNA for the CDR3: TGTGCCAGCAGTTACTCCCATGGCACTGAAGCTTTCTTT. Translation: CASSYSHGTEAFF.

In DNA form, the CDR3 reads TGTGCCAGCAGCTCCGGGGGGGCCGAGGACAATGAGCAGTTCTTC. This gives the protein CASSSGGAEDNEQFF. The V gene is TRBV7-9, the J gene TRBJ2-1; 8 bases agree with TRBD2. The CDR3 extends over 15 amino acids. V was clipped by 4 bases and J by 5 bases; unmatched bases: 7. Per germline, CDR1 SEHNR and CDR2 FQNEAQ (reference sequence).

This clonotype was seen more than once but under ten times. V is TRBV5-1 and J is TRBJ1-1; 8 bases align to TRBD1. This CDR3 is built from 17 residues. The junction had 15 bases not matched to a gene; V was cut back by 3 bases and J by 5 bases. Looked up from germline, CDR1 is SGHRS and CDR2 is YFSETQ. The CDR3 region has the DNA TGCGCCAGCAGCTCCCATCTAGACAGGGGAAGATCAACTGAAGCTTTCTTT. It codes for CASSSHLDRGRSTEAFF.

The chain couples TRBV6-5 to TRBJ2-3; D remains ambiguous. The CDR3 contains 15 residues. The V end was cut by 0 bases, the J end by 0 bases, with 7 bases between. Looked up from germline, CDR1 is MNHEY and CDR2 is SVGAGI. This chain's CDR3 is CASSYSYPSTDTQYF. CDR3 in DNA: TGTGCCAGCAGTTACTCGTACCCAAGCACAGATACGCAGTATTTT.